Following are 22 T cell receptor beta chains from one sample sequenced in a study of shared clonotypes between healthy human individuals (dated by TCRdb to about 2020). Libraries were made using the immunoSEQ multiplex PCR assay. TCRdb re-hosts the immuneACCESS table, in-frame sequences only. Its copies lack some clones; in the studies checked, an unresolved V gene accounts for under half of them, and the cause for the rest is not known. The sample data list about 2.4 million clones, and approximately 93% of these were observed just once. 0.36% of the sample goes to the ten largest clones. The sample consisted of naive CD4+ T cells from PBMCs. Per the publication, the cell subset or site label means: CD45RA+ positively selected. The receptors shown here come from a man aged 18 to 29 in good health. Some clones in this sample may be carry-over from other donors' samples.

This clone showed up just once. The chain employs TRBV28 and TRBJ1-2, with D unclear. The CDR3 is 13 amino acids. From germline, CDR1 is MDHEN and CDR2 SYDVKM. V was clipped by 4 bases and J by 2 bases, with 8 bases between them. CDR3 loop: CASSSARNYGYTF. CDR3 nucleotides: TGTGCCAGCAGTTCCGCCCGCAACTATGGCTACACCTTC.

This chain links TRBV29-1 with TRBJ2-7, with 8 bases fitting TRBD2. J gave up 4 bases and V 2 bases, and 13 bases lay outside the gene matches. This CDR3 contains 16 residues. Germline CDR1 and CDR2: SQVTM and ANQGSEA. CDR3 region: CSVETVSGTHGYEQYF. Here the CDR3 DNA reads TGCAGCGTTGAAACGGTTAGCGGGACTCACGGATACGAGCAGTACTTC.

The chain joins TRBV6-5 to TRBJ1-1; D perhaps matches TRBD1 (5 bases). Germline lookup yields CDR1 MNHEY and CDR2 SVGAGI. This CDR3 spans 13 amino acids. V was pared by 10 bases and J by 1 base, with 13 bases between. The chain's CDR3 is CATARRGNTEAFF. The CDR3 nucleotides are TGTGCCACCGCCCGGAGGGGGAACACTGAAGCTTTCTTT.

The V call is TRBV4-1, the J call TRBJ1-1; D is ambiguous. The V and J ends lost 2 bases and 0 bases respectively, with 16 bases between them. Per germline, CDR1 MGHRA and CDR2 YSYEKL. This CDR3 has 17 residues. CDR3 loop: CASSQILKEKMNTEAFF. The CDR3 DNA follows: TGCGCCAGCAGCCAAATCCTAAAGGAGAAGATGAACACTGAAGCTTTCTTT.

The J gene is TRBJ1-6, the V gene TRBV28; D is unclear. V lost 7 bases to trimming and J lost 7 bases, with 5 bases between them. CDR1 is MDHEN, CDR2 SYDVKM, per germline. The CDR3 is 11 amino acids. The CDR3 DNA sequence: TGTGCCAGCAACTCGAATTCACCCCTCCACTTT. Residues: CASNSNSPLHF.

CDR3 DNA sequence: TGCGCCAGCAGCTTGAGTCTCCCAGGGGGCAACCCTGAAGCTTTCTTT. Translated, it gives CASSLSLPGGNPEAFF. This rearrangement joins TRBV5-1 to TRBJ1-1; 8 nucleotides match TRBD1. Trimming took 1 base from V and 6 from J; bases not matched to a gene: 11. Looked up from germline, CDR1 is SGHRS and CDR2 is YFSETQ. This CDR3 has 16 residues.

The CDR3: CASSLGAGANTEAFF. The CDR3 DNA sequence: TGTGCCAGCAGCTTAGGAGCAGGTGCAAACACTGAAGCTTTCTTT. The chain is built from TRBV7-2 and TRBJ1-1, with D unclear. The germline V and J ends were trimmed by 1 base and 2 bases, with 11 bases remaining between them. This CDR3 contains 15 residues. Germline V gene lookup returns CDR1 SGHTA and CDR2 FQGNSA.

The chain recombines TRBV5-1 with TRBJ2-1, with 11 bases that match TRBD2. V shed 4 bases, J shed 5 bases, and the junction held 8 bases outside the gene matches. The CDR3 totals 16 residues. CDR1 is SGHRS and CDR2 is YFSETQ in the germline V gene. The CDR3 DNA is TGCGCCAGCAGCCGCTCACTAGCGGGAGCGAACAATGAGCAGTTCTTC. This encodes CASSRSLAGANNEQFF.

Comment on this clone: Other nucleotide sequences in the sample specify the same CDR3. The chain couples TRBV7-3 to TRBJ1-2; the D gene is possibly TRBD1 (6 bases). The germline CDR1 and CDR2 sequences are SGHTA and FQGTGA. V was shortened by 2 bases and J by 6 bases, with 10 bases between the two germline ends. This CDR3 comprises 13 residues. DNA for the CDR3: TGTGCCAGCAGCTTAGGGGGCAGGGATGGCTACACCTTC. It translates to CASSLGGRDGYTF. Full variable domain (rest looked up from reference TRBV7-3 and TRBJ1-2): GAGVSQTPSNKVTEKGKYVELRCDPISGHTALYWYRQSLGQGPEFLIYFQGTGAADDSGLPNDRFFAVRPEGSVSTLKIQRTERGDSAVYLCASSLGGRDGYTFGSGTRLTVV.

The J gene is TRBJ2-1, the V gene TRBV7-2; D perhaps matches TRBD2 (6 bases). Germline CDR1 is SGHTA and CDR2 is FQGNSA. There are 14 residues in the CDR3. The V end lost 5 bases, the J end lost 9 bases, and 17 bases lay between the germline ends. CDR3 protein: CASSPIGMGGEQFF. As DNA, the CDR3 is TGTGCCAGCAGCCCCATCGGGATGGGGGGTGAGCAGTTCTTC.

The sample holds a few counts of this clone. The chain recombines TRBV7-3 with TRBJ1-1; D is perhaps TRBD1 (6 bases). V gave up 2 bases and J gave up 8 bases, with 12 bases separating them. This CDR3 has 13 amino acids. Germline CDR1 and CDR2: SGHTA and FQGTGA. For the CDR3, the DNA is TGTGCCAGCAGCTTAGATGACAGGCGGGAAGCTTTCTTT. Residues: CASSLDDRREAFF.

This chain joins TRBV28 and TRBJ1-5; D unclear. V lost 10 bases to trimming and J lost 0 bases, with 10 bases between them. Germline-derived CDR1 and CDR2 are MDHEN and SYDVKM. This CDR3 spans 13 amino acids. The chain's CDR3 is CATQGCSNQPQHF. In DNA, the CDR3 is TGTGCCACCCAAGGGTGTAGCAATCAGCCCCAGCATTTT.

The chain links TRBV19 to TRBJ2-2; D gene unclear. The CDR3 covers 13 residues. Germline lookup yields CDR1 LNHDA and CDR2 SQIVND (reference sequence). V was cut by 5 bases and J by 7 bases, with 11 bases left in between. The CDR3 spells CASSAPWVGELFF. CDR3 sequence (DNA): TGTGCCAGTAGTGCCCCTTGGGTCGGGGAGCTGTTTTTT.

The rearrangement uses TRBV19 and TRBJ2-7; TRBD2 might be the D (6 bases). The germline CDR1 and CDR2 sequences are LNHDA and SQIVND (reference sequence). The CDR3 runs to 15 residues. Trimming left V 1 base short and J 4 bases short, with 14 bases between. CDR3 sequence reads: CASSIGGTLTYEQYF. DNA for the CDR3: TGTGCCAGTAGTATAGGGGGGACTCTCACTTACGAGCAGTACTTC.

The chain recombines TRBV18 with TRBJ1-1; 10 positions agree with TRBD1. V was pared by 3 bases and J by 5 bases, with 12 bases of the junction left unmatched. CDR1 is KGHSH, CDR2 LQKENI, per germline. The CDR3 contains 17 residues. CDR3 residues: CASSPTVDRGLGTEAFF. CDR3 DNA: TGTGCCAGCTCACCGACTGTTGACAGGGGGCTCGGGACTGAAGCTTTCTTT.

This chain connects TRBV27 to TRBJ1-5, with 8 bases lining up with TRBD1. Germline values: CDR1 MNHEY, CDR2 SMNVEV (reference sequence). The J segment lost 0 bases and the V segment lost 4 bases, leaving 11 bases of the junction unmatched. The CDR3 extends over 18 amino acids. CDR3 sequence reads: CASSSQGGLAHSNQPQHF. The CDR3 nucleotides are TGTGCCAGCAGTTCACAGGGGGGCCTAGCCCATAGCAATCAGCCCCAGCATTTT.

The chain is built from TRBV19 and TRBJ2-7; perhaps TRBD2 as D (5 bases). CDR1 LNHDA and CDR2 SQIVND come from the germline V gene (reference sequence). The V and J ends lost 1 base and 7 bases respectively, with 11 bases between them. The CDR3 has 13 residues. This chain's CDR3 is CASSIGAGGEQYF. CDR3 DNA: TGTGCCAGTAGTATAGGCGCGGGTGGAGAGCAGTACTTC. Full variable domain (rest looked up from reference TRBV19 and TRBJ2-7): DGGITQSPKYLFRKEGQNVTLSCEQNLNHDAMYWYRQDPGQGLRLIYYSQIVNDFQKGDIAEGYSVSREKKESFPLTVTSAQKNPTAFYLCASSIGAGGEQYFGPGTRLTVT.

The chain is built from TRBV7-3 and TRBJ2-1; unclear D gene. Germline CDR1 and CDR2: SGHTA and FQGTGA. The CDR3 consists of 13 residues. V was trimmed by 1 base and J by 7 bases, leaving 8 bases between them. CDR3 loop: CASSLSLLNEQFF. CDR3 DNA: TGTGCCAGCAGCTTAAGCCTCCTTAATGAGCAGTTCTTC.

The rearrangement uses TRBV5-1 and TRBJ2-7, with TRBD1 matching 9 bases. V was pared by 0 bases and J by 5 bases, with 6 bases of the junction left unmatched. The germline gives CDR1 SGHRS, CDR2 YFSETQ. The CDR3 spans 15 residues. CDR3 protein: CASSLGGTGNHEQYF. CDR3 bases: TGCGCCAGCAGCTTGGGCGGGACAGGGAACCACGAGCAGTACTTC.

The CDR3 spells CAWNRQVNTEAFF. The CDR3 DNA sequence: TGTGCCTGGAACCGACAGGTAAACACTGAAGCTTTCTTT. This chain connects TRBV30 to TRBJ1-1; the D gene is possibly TRBD1 (6 bases). Trimming stripped 4 bases from V and 2 bases from J, with 11 bases between. Germline lookup yields CDR1 GTSNPN and CDR2 SVGIG (reference sequence). CDR3 length equals 13 residues.

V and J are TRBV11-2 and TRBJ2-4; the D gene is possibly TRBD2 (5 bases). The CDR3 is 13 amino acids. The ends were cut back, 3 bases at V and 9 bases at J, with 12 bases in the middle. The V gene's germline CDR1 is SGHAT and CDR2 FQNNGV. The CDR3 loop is CASSFAGNGIQYF. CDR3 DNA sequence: TGTGCCAGCAGCTTTGCCGGGAACGGCATTCAGTACTTC.

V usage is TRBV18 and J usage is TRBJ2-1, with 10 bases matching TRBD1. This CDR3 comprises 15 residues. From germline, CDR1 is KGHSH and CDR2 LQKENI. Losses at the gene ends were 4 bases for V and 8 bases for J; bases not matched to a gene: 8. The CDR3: CASSRGTGVYDEQFF. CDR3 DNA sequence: TGTGCCAGCTCACGCGGGACAGGGGTTTACGATGAGCAGTTCTTC. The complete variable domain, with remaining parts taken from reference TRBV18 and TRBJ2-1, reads NAGVMQNPRHLVRRRGQEARLRCSPMKGHSHVYWYRQLPEEGLKFMVYLQKENIIDESGMPKERFSAEFPKEGPSILRIQQVVRGDSAAYFCASSRGTGVYDEQFFGPGTRLTVL.